The sequence of this TCR beta chain was determined in a study of blood T cells in healthy people across ages. Alongside a J-beta primer mix, a sample-barcoded 5' primer served in a second PCR lasting roughly 7 to 12 cycles. MiXCR was run by TCRdb on the 5' RACE reads, yielding one entry per CDR3 protein. Among around 970,000 distinct CDR3 sequences listed, approximately 50% were seen once. This clonotype has a handful of counts. V lost 5 bases, J lost 2 bases, and 16 bases lay in between. The CDR3 extends over 15 amino acids. CDR1 is SNHLY and CDR2 is FYNNEI in the germline V gene. The sequencing sample was made of blood. The receptor comes from an older woman in good health. The chain recombines TRBV2 with TRBJ2-7; D may be TRBD1 (6 bases). The DNA of the CDR3 is TGTGCCAGCAGTCTCCGACAGGCGAGGACCTACGAGCAGTACTTC. Translated, it gives CASSLRQARTYEQYF.